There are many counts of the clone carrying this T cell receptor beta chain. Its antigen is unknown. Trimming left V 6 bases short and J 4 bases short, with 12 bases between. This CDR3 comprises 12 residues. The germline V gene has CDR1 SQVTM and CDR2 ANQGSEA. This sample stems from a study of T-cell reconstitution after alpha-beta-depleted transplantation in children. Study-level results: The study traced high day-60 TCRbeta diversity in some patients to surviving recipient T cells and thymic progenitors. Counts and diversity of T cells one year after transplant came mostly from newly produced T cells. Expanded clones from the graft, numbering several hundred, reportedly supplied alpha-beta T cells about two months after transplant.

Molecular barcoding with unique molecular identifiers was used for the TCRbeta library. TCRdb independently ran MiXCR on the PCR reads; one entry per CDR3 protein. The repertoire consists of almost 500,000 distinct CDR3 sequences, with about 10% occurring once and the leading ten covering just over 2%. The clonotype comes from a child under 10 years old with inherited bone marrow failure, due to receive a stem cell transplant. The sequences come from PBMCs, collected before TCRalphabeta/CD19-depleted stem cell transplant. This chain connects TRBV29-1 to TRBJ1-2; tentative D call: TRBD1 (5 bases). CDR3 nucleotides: TGCAGCGTAGCAACAGGAGGCTATGGCTACACCTTC. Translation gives CSVATGGYGYTF.